This record concerns one T cell receptor beta chain sequence. For each subset, genomic DNA was distributed in equal portions over several immunoSEQ plates. Measured with immunoSEQ multiplex PCR; TCRdb has only the in-frame clones, and not every one. The sample records about 1.1 million clones, approximately 80% being singletons. This CDR3 has 18 residues. Trimming took 3 bases from V and 1 from J; bases not matched to a gene: 13. CDR1 is SGHDT, CDR2 YYEEEE, per germline. The sample originates from a study of shared clonotypes between healthy human individuals. Study-wide context: Per-donor plates numbered three CD4 naive, three CD4 memory, two CD8 naive and one CD8 memory.

The rearrangement uses TRBV5-6 and TRBJ1-3; 7 bases line up with TRBD1. Sequencing was performed on memory CD4+ T cells from PBMCs. The subset: CD45RA-negative fraction. The TCR was taken from a man aged 18-30 years in good health. Some clones in this sample may be carry-over from other donors' samples. The CDR3 DNA reads as TGTGCCAGCAGCTACCGGGACAGTATTACCACTTCTGGAAACACCATATATTTT. It specifies CASSYRDSITTSGNTIYF.